The present entry profiles one T cell receptor beta chain with its context. These data originate in a study of CD8 T cells in Susac syndrome. RNA amounts of 0.5 to 1 ug underwent reverse transcription with random hexamers. The authors amplified TCR beta CDR3 across 54 Vbeta and 13 Jbeta using immunoSEQ multiplex PCR. One entry per CDR3 protein, called by TCRdb with MiXCR from the immunoSEQ multiplex PCR reads. Of approximately 110,000 distinct CDR3 sequences detected, around 94% appear once; the ten largest clones hold over 0.065%. Trimming pared 5 bases from V and 0 bases from J, leaving 17 bases between. Germline V CDR1 and CDR2: SEHNR, FQNEAQ (reference sequence). The CDR3 length is 16 residues.

The sequence derives from a human donor in good health. Sequenced material: CD4+ T cells from PBMCs. The chain is built from TRBV7-9 and TRBJ2-7, with no clear D. DNA of the CDR3: TGTGCCAGCAGCCCCCCTGGGCTGATTAACTCCTACGAGCAGTACTTC. Translating gives CASSPPGLINSYEQYF.